Listed below are T cell receptor beta chains from one sample, sequenced in a study of blood T cell repertoires in COVID-19. Assay used: immunoSEQ multiplex PCR; TCRdb lists only in-frame clones, some missing. The sample holds over 200,000 clones, roughly 87% seen once. The sample consisted of peripheral blood. The receptors derive from a man aged 35 to 55 with active or convalescent COVID-19. CDR3s include the opening cysteine and the closing phenylalanine or tryptophan. The D gene is left open where the match is weak. Clone sizes are given selectively: once, few, many, or a class where the clone is expanded.

-	-	TRBV7-3	TRBJ1-4	TGTGCCAGCAGCATTCAGGGAGGGGTTGGTGAAAAACTGTTTTTT	CASSIQGGVGEKLFF
-	TRBD2	TRBV4-2	TRBJ2-2	TGTGCCAGCAGCCAAGAACCGGGACTAGCGGGAGTTGGGGAGCTGTTTTTT	CASSQEPGLAGVGELFF
-	TRBD1	TRBV27	TRBJ1-1	TGTGCCAGCAGTTTGATACAGGGGGCTAACACTGAAGCTTTCTTT	CASSLIQGANTEAFF
-	-	TRBV12-3/TRBV12-4	TRBJ1-1	TGTGCCAGCAGCAATACAGGGCTGACTGAAGCTTTCTTT	CASSNTGLTEAFF
few	-	TRBV7-9	TRBJ1-1	TGTGCCAGCAGCTTAGGGGGAGAGACTGAAGCTTTCTTT	CASSLGGETEAFF
once	TRBD1	TRBV7-8	TRBJ1-5	TGTGCCAGCAGTCTTTCCCGGGACAGTGGCAATCAGCCCCAGCATTTT	CASSLSRDSGNQPQHF
-	TRBD1	TRBV5-1	TRBJ2-2	TGCGCCAGCAGCTTGGAAGGGGGCTCTGGGATCGGGGAGCTGTTTTTT	CASSLEGGSGIGELFF
-	TRBD1	TRBV10-3	TRBJ2-7	TGTGCCATCAGACCAGGACAGGGGAATTACGAGCAGTACTTC	CAIRPGQGNYEQYF
-	-	TRBV5-6	TRBJ1-4	TGTGCCAGCAGCTTAGAGATGCGACAGGAGATCGGCGAAAAACTGTTTTTT	CASSLEMRQEIGEKLFF
-	-	TRBV11-2	TRBJ1-3	TGTGCCAGCAGCTTAGATACAGGGTGGAACACCATATATTTT	CASSLDTGWNTIYF
-	TRBD2	TRBV18	TRBJ2-1	TGTGCCAGCTCACCCGGACTAGCGGCCTACAATGAGCAGTTCTTC	CASSPGLAAYNEQFF